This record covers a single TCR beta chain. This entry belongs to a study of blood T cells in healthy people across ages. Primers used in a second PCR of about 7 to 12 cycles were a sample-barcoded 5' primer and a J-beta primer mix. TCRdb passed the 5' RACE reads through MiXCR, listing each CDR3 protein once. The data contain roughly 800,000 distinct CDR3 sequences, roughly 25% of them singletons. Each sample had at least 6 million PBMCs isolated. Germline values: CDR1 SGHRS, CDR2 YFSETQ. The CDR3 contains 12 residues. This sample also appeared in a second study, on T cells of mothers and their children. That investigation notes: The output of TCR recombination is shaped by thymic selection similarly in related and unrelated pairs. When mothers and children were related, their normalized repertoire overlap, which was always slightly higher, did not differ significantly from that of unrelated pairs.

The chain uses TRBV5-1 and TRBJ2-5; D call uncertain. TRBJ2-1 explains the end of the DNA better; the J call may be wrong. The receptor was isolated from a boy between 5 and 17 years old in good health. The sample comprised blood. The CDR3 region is CASSLGTPVQFF. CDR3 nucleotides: TGCGCCAGCAGCTTGGGGACCCCTGTGCAGTTCTTC.